These 24 T cell receptor beta chains were all obtained from the same sample, sequenced in a study of regulatory T cells in long-lasting Graves disease. The TCR beta library used iRepertoire HTBI primers with Arm-PCR amplification of CDR3. TCRdb itself ran the multiplex PCR reads through MiXCR, one entry per CDR3 protein. The data contain over 450,000 distinct CDR3 sequences, about 22% of them singletons. Time point denoted: persistent/refractory GD, antithyroid drugs over 5 years with positive TRAb. Scientists built the TCR library using RNA that was extracted from PBMCs. Sequenced material: peripheral blood mononuclear cells (PBMCs), taken when the disease was refractory, from a patient treated with antithyroid drugs. These receptors were collected from a female donor with Graves disease.

This clonotype was seen many times. This chain uses TRBV15 with TRBJ2-7, with D maybe TRBD1 (6 bases). CDR3 length: 13 amino acids. Trimming stripped 3 bases from V and 2 bases from J, with 8 bases between. Looked up from germline, CDR1 is LNHNV and CDR2 is YYDKDF (reference sequence). CDR3 amino acids: CATSRDSTYEQYF. The CDR3 DNA is TGTGCCACCAGCAGGGACAGCACCTACGAGCAGTACTTC.

This clonotype was seen more than once but under ten times. The DNA for the CDR3 is TGCAGTGCACACAGGGGAGGCCCAGTCACTGAAGCTTTCTTT. Its protein product is CSAHRGGPVTEAFF. The V call is TRBV20-1, the J call TRBJ1-1; 7 bases map to TRBD1. Trimming cost V 6 bases and J 4 bases; bases outside gene matches: 11. CDR3 length: 14 residues. Germline V gives CDR1 DFQATT, CDR2 SNEGSKA (reference sequence).

This clonotype has a count of ten or more. The chain links TRBV20-1 to TRBJ1-4; D is unresolved. The CDR3 is 18 residues long. Trimming shortened V by 1 base and J by 5 bases, and 23 bases separated the two germline ends. CDR1 is DFQATT and CDR2 is SNEGSKA in the germline V gene (reference sequence). CDR3 DNA sequence: TGCAGTGCTAGAGGAAACGCCGGGCGGCCAGGAGGCAATGAAAAACTGTTTTTT. It encodes CSARGNAGRPGGNEKLFF.

This chain joins TRBV29-1 and TRBJ2-7, with D possibly TRBD2 on 5 matching bases. The CDR3 runs to 12 residues. Germline CDR1 SQVTM, CDR2 ANQGSEA. With 6 bases removed from V and 9 bases from J, the gap between germline ends came to 18 bases. CDR3 amino acids: CSVQGRDWGQYF. The CDR3 DNA reads as TGCAGCGTCCAAGGGAGAGATTGGGGGCAGTACTTC.

This clonotype has a count of ten or more. CDR3 nucleotides: TGTGCCAGCAGTTCTACAGGGTGGAGGTCCTACGAGCAGTACTTC. As protein: CASSSTGWRSYEQYF. The chain joins TRBV6-5 to TRBJ2-7, with a weak D call TRBD1 (6 bases). In germline, CDR1 is MNHEY, CDR2 SVGAGI. Trimming took 4 bases from V and 1 from J, leaving 14 bases between them. The CDR3 covers 15 residues.

This clonotype was seen ten or more times. CDR3 amino acids: CASRLGQMNTEAFF. The CDR3, as DNA: TGTGCCAGCAGACTAGGACAGATGAACACTGAAGCTTTCTTT. The rearrangement uses TRBV6-2 or TRBV6-3 and TRBJ1-1; TRBD1 is a possible D gene (6 bases). CDR3 length equals 14 residues. The germline V and J ends were trimmed by 6 bases and 0 bases, with 11 bases remaining between them. Germline CDR1 and CDR2: MNHEY and SVGEGT.

V gene TRBV5-1 combines with J gene TRBJ2-1; D not certain. CDR1 is SGHRS, CDR2 YFSETQ, per germline. This CDR3 comprises 13 residues. V lost 7 bases to trimming and J lost 5 bases, with 13 bases between them. As DNA, the CDR3 is TGCGCCAGCTTTAGAAACAGCCACAATGAGCAGTTCTTC. Protein: CASFRNSHNEQFF.

The table lists this clonotype with many counts. J is TRBJ1-1 and V is TRBV12-5; 7 bases map to TRBD1. This CDR3 has 17 residues. From germline, CDR1 is LGHNT and CDR2 FRNRAP. The V segment lost 0 bases and the J segment 1 base; nucleotides outside the gene matches: 8. In DNA form, the CDR3 reads TGTGCTAGTGGTTTGGTATTGGGGACAGAAGAGAACACTGAAGCTTTCTTT. This gives the protein CASGLVLGTEENTEAFF.

This clonotype was observed at least ten times. This sequence joins TRBV11-2 and TRBJ1-2; D might be TRBD1 (5 bases). CDR3 size: 15 residues. CDR1 is SGHAT, CDR2 FQNNGV, per germline. The ends were cut back, 5 bases at V and 0 bases at J, with 13 bases in the middle. The CDR3 sequence: CASSRDSPTNYGYTF. CDR3 in DNA: TGTGCCAGCAGCAGAGACAGCCCTACTAACTATGGCTACACCTTC.

The rearrangement uses TRBV4-2 and TRBJ2-2; a possible D gene is TRBD1 (5 bases). CDR1 is LGHNA, CDR2 YNFKEQ, per germline. V was trimmed by 0 bases and J by 6 bases, leaving 8 bases between them. This CDR3 is 14 amino acids long. The CDR3 DNA sequence: TGTGCCAGCAGCCAAGATGGGGCGGCCGGGGAGCTGTTTTTT. Translated: CASSQDGAAGELFF.

This rearrangement joins TRBV2 to TRBJ1-4; TRBD1 matches 8 bases. Germline V lookup: CDR1 SNHLY, CDR2 FYNNEI. After removal of 2 bases from V and 7 bases from J, the junction contained 6 bases not matched to a gene. CDR3 length: 15 amino acids. The CDR3 here is CASSERGQGTEKLFF. The CDR3 bases are TGTGCCAGCAGTGAACGCGGACAGGGAACTGAAAAACTGTTTTTT. Full variable domain (missing parts from reference TRBV2 and TRBJ1-4): EPEVTQTPSHQVTQMGQEVILRCVPISNHLYFYWYRQILGQKVEFLVSFYNNEISEKSEIFDDQFSVERPDGSNFTLKIRSTKLEDSAMYFCASSERGQGTEKLFFGSGTQLSVL.

This clonotype was picked up a small number of times. V gene TRBV7-8 combines with J gene TRBJ1-1, with 9 bases matching TRBD1. Germline V gene sequence: CDR1 SGHVS, CDR2 FQNEAQ. The CDR3 totals 17 residues. The V and J ends lost 4 bases and 0 bases, in that order; junction bases with no gene match: 9. The CDR3 sequence: CASSSPGTGILNTEAFF. CDR3 sequence (DNA): TGTGCCAGCAGCTCCCCTGGGACAGGGATTTTGAACACTGAAGCTTTCTTT.

This clonotype appeared many times. The chain is built from TRBV6-1 and TRBJ1-2; a possible D gene is TRBD1 (6 bases). Trimming stripped 4 bases from V and 2 bases from J, with 14 bases between. This CDR3 spans 15 amino acids. Germline loops: CDR1 MNHNS, CDR2 SASEGT. The DNA for the CDR3 is TGTGCCAGCAGTGGATCAGGGGAGCTAAACTATGGCTACACCTTC. Translated, it gives CASSGSGELNYGYTF.

The table lists this clonotype with a count of one. The V and J genes are TRBV6-1 and TRBJ2-3, with 9 positions matching TRBD1. V lost 6 bases and J lost 2; bases outside the gene matches: 3. The CDR3 has 14 amino acids. The V gene's germline CDR1 is MNHNS and CDR2 SASEGT. CDR3 region: CASRTGGNTDTQYF. In nucleotides, the CDR3 is TGTGCCAGCAGGACAGGGGGGAACACAGATACGCAGTATTTT.

A note on this clonotype: The junction shows a germline mismatch at one end, possibly a read error. This chain connects TRBV10-3 to TRBJ2-5, with 7 bases identical to TRBD1. The CDR3 loop spans 15 amino acids. CDR1 and CDR2 (germline): ENHRY, SYGVKD. The DNA of the CDR3 is TGTGCCATCAGATCCTCCGGGACAGAACAAGAGGCCCAGTACTTC. This gives the protein CAIRSSGTEQEAQYF.

Comment on this clonotype: A read error may be the cause here, since a much bigger clone is one base away. The genes are TRBV6-5 and TRBJ1-1; maybe TRBD1 (5 bases). The CDR3 loop spans 13 amino acids. The V gene's germline CDR1 is MNHEY and CDR2 SVGAGI. Trimming cost V 1 base and J 5 bases, with 8 bases left between them. In DNA, the CDR3 is TGTGCCAGCAGTTACTTGGGGGGGACTGAAGCTTTCTTT. Encoded protein: CASSYLGGTEAFF.

The V call is TRBV11-2, the J call TRBJ2-2, with 7 bases matching TRBD2. The CDR3 runs 16 residues. V shed 7 bases and J 2 bases; nucleotides not matched to a gene: 10. The germline CDR1 and CDR2 sequences are SGHAT and FQNNGV. In DNA form, the CDR3 reads TGTGCCAGCATCCGGGAGGCGGGGCTAAACACCGGGGAGCTGTTTTTT. Its protein is CASIREAGLNTGELFF. The full variable domain, its missing parts supplied by reference TRBV11-2 and TRBJ2-2, is EAGVAQSPRYKIIEKRQSVAFWCNPISGHATLYWYQQILGQGPKLLIQFQNNGVVDDSQLPKDRFSAERLKGVDSTLKIQPAKLEDSAVYLCASIREAGLNTGELFFGEGSRLTVL.

This clonotype was observed many times. The chain recombines TRBV28 with TRBJ1-2, with 7 bases fitting TRBD1. Germline V gives CDR1 MDHEN, CDR2 SYDVKM. The CDR3 sequence is 16 residues long. V shed 10 bases and J 2 bases; nucleotides not matched to a gene: 16. The CDR3 nucleotides read TGTGCCACCTTCCTCGCCGGGACAGCTATAAACTATGGCTACACCTTC. This sequence encodes CATFLAGTAINYGYTF.

The chain carries TRBV30 and TRBJ2-7, with D perhaps TRBD1 (6 bases). V lost 0 bases and J 3 bases, leaving 18 bases between the germline ends. Germline V gene data show CDR1 as GTSNPN and CDR2 as SVGIG (reference sequence). This CDR3 has 16 amino acids. CDR3 protein: CAWSVLGKGEFYEQYF. The CDR3, as DNA: TGTGCCTGGAGTGTACTCGGTAAGGGGGAGTTCTACGAGCAGTACTTC.

Ten or more counts support this clonotype. This rearrangement joins TRBV6-1 to TRBJ2-5; D possibly matches TRBD1 or TRBD2 (6 bases each). The germline CDR1 and CDR2 sequences are MNHNS and SASEGT. Trimming left V 7 bases short and J 1 base short, with 19 bases between. The CDR3 is made up of 16 amino acids. CDR3 in DNA: TGTGCCAGCAATTTCCGAGGAGGGGGGCCCCAAGAGACCCAGTACTTC. This gives the protein CASNFRGGGPQETQYF.

As for this clonotype: This likely comes from a read error, as the CDR3 has no conserved phenylalanine or tryptophan at its end. This chain links TRBV13 with TRBJ1-5; no reliable D call. Germline-derived CDR1 and CDR2 are PRHDT and FYEKMQ (reference sequence). The CDR3 extends over 14 amino acids. The V end was cut by 0 bases, the J end by 1 base, with 4 bases between. CDR3 amino acids: CASSLGMSNQPQHS. CDR3 bases: TGTGCCAGCAGCTTAGGTATGAGCAATCAGCCCCAGCATTCT.

Ten or more counts support this clonotype. V usage is TRBV28 and J usage is TRBJ2-5, with 12 bases lining up with TRBD1. Germline V gene lookup returns CDR1 MDHEN and CDR2 SYDVKM. CDR3 length equals 15 residues. V shed 5 bases, J shed 4 bases, and the junction held 5 bases outside the gene matches. The DNA for the CDR3 is TGTGCCAGCAGTACCGGGACAGGGGGCGGAGAGACCCAGTACTTC. Amino acids: CASSTGTGGGETQYF.

This clonotype has a count of ten or more. This rearrangement joins TRBV13 to TRBJ2-7, with a weak D call TRBD2 (5 bases). CDR3 length equals 14 residues. The V end was cut by 5 bases, the J end by 2 bases, with 13 bases between. The V gene's germline CDR1 is PRHDT and CDR2 FYEKMQ (reference sequence). CDR3 DNA: TGTGCCAGCAGCCTCTGGAGGTTACCCTACGAGCAGTACTTC. This gives the protein CASSLWRLPYEQYF. The variable domain in full, with the rest retrieved from reference TRBV13 and TRBJ2-7, is AAGVIQSPRHLIKEKRETATLKCYPIPRHDTVYWYQQGPGQDPQFLISFYEKMQSDKGSIPDRFSAQQFSDYHSELNMSSLELGDSALYFCASSLWRLPYEQYFGPGTRLTVT.

The chain combines TRBV5-1 with TRBJ1-4, with D perhaps matching TRBD1 (6 bases). Germline CDR1 SGHRS, CDR2 YFSETQ. The CDR3 runs 15 residues. V was clipped by 4 bases and J by 8 bases, with 18 bases between them. CDR3 nucleotide sequence: TGCGCCAGCAGCCAACACCAGGGGAAAGGGGAAAAACTGTTTTTT. Amino acid sequence: CASSQHQGKGEKLFF.